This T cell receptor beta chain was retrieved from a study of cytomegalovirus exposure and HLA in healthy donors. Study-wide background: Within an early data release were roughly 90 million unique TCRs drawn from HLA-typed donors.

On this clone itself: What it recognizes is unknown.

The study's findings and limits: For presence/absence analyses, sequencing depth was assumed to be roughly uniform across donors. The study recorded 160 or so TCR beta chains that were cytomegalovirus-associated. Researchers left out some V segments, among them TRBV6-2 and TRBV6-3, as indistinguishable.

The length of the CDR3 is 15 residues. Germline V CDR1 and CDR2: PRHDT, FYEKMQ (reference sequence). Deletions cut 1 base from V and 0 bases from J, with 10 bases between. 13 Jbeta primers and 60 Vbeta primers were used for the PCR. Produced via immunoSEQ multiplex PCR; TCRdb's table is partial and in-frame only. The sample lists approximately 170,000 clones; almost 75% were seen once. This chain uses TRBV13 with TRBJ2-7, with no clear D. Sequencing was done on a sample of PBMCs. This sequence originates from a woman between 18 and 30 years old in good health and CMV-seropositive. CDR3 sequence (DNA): TGTGCCAGCAGCTTAGACGGTAGTGGCTCCTACGAGCAGTACTTC. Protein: CASSLDGSGSYEQYF.